The following is a T cell receptor (beta chain) sequence with its context. Antigen specificity is unknown. Other DNA sequences in this specimen translate into the identical CDR3. The data were taken from a study of cytomegalovirus exposure and HLA in healthy donors. CDR3 length: 13 amino acids. After removal of 10 bases from V and 3 bases from J, the junction contained 5 bases not matched to a gene. CDR1 and CDR2 (germline): SGHTA, FQGTGA. Primers: 60 Vbeta forward and 13 Jbeta reverse. The repertoire was sequenced with immunoSEQ multiplex PCR; TCRdb's copy has only in-frame clones and lacks some. The sample has roughly 250,000 clones; roughly 70% are singletons. Study-wide points: TCR beta V- and J-gene trimming was later associated with a missense DCLRE1C variant. A later look showed TCR association rates differing by HLA locus, highest for DRB1 and lowest for HLA-C.

This clonotype was sampled from a female donor in good health and CMV-seronegative. This rearrangement joins TRBV7-3 to TRBJ2-3; the match to TRBD1 covers 9 bases. Sample: PBMCs. In DNA, the CDR3 is TGTGCCAACGGGACAGGGAATACAGATACGCAGTATTTT. It encodes CANGTGNTDTQYF.